This TCR beta chain was documented in a study of Graves' ophthalmopathy and Graves' hyperthyroidism. Concerning this clonotype: This may be a read error: a much more frequent sequence differs by one nucleotide.

Germline V gene sequence: CDR1 SGHRS, CDR2 YFSETQ. CDR3 size: 14 residues. RNA transcripts yielded amplified TCR beta CDR3 regions. Second-round multiplex PCR came after a first-round RT-PCR that employed HTBI primers. TCRdb reprocessed the multiplex PCR reads via MiXCR and lists one record per CDR3 protein. The sample contains around 1,000,000 distinct CDR3 sequences, around a third of which appear only once. Specimen: peripheral blood or thyroid tissue (not recorded which). This TCR was sampled from an adult man with Graves' hyperthyroidism. The J gene is TRBJ1-2, the V gene TRBV5-1; a possible D gene is TRBD1 (6 bases). The CDR3: CASSQGQNNYGYTF. The CDR3 region has the DNA TGTGCCAGCAGCCAAGGACAGAACAACTATGGCTACACCTTC.